The 13 T cell receptor beta chains reported below all come from one sample, sequenced in a study of cytomegalovirus exposure and HLA in healthy donors. With 60 Vbeta and 13 Jbeta primers, the PCR was carried out. Data came from immunoSEQ multiplex PCR; TCRdb stores just in-frame clones and leaves some out. The sample lists 150,000 to 200,000 clones; about 70% were seen once. The specimen was PBMCs. These receptors were taken from a woman aged 30 to 39 in good health and CMV-seronegative.

This clone was found a few times. The chain employs TRBV29-1 and TRBJ2-1, with 9 bases matching TRBD1. Germline CDR1 reads SQVTM; CDR2 reads ANQGSEA. Trimming at V came to 6 bases and at J to 5 bases, leaving 8 bases not matched to a gene. The CDR3 consists of 14 residues. The CDR3 loop reads CSVRDRGFDNEQFF. Here the CDR3 DNA reads TGCAGCGTCCGAGACAGGGGGTTCGACAATGAGCAGTTCTTC.

This chain joins TRBV4-3 and TRBJ2-5; 7 nucleotides line up with TRBD2. This CDR3 region has 16 residues. Germline values: CDR1 LGHNA, CDR2 YSLEER. J was trimmed by 1 base and V by 0 bases; bases with no gene match: 5. The CDR3 sequence is CASSQELAAIQETQYF. The CDR3, as DNA: TGCGCCAGCAGCCAAGAGCTAGCGGCCATCCAAGAGACCCAGTACTTC.

The gene calls are TRBV9 and TRBJ2-7, with TRBD1 as a possible D gene (6 bases). Per the germline V gene, CDR1 is SGDLS and CDR2 is YYNGEE. The CDR3 length is 15 residues. The ends were cut back, 2 bases at V and 0 bases at J, with 12 bases in the middle. The CDR3 spells CASSVYRDSSYEQYF. In DNA form, the CDR3 reads TGTGCCAGCAGCGTTTACAGGGATAGCTCCTACGAGCAGTACTTC.

This clone came up once. The V gene is TRBV4-1, the J gene TRBJ1-2; D is unresolved. From germline, CDR1 is MGHRA and CDR2 YSYEKL. The CDR3 is 13 amino acids. Trimming shortened V by 3 bases and J by 8 bases, and 13 bases separated the two germline ends. The CDR3 reads CASSQAGLGGYTF. The CDR3 DNA is TGCGCCAGCAGCCAGGCGGGTCTAGGAGGCTACACCTTC.

The chain joins TRBV6-6 to TRBJ2-5; D gene ambiguous. Looked up from germline, CDR1 is MNHNY and CDR2 is SVGAGI (reference sequence). This CDR3 has 13 amino acids. Trimming stripped 5 bases from V and 1 base from J, with 8 bases between. The CDR3 DNA reads as TGTGCCAGCAGTCCCGACATCCAAGAGACCCAGTACTTC. Protein: CASSPDIQETQYF.

To note about this clone: Other DNA sequences from this sample encode an identical CDR3 as well. This chain joins TRBV6-5 and TRBJ2-3; possibly TRBD1 for D (5 bases). Trimming stripped 0 bases from V and 3 bases from J, with 7 bases between. The germline V gene encodes CDR1 MNHEY and CDR2 SVGAGI. This CDR3 has 14 residues. The CDR3 nucleotides are TGTGCCAGCAGTTACTCGAGACAGACAGATACGCAGTATTTT. Its translation: CASSYSRQTDTQYF.

This clone was seen a few times. The chain has TRBV27 and TRBJ1-2, with 8 bases identical to TRBD1. This CDR3 has 15 amino acids. Germline CDR1 is MNHEY and CDR2 is SMNVEV (reference sequence). After removal of 1 base from V and 0 bases from J, the junction contained 1 base not matched to a gene. CDR3 coding DNA: TGTGCCAGCAGTTTATTCAGGGGGCCTAACTATGGCTACACCTTC. Amino acids: CASSLFRGPNYGYTF.

The rearrangement links TRBV5-1 to TRBJ2-2, with 9 bases lining up with TRBD2. Trimming at V came to 2 bases and at J to 5 bases, leaving 7 bases not matched to a gene. This CDR3 region has 16 residues. The germline CDR1 and CDR2 sequences are SGHRS and YFSETQ. CDR3 nucleotides: TGCGCCAGCAGCTTTATTAGCGGGAGAACAACCGGGGAGCTGTTTTTT. This sequence encodes CASSFISGRTTGELFF.

This chain joins TRBV11-2 and TRBJ2-5; D may be TRBD1 (6 bases). V was trimmed by 5 bases and J by 0 bases, leaving 10 bases between them. The CDR3 has 14 amino acids. Per germline, CDR1 SGHAT and CDR2 FQNNGV. This CDR3 is CASSHRTDQETQYF. The CDR3 nucleotides are TGTGCCAGCAGCCACAGGACAGACCAAGAGACCCAGTACTTC. The whole variable domain, remainder taken from reference TRBV11-2 and TRBJ2-5, is EAGVAQSPRYKIIEKRQSVAFWCNPISGHATLYWYQQILGQGPKLLIQFQNNGVVDDSQLPKDRFSAERLKGVDSTLKIQPAKLEDSAVYLCASSHRTDQETQYFGPGTRLLVL.

This clone was counted only a few times. The same CDR3 can be traced to other DNA sequences in this sample. The CDR3: CASSQVAGGSYEQYF. The CDR3 region has the DNA TGCGCCAGCAGCCAAGTGGCCGGGGGCTCCTACGAGCAGTACTTC. The rearrangement uses TRBV4-1 and TRBJ2-7; tentative D call: TRBD2 (6 bases). Per the germline V gene, CDR1 is MGHRA and CDR2 is YSYEKL. V dropped 1 base and J dropped 0 bases, with 10 bases sitting between them. This CDR3 is built from 15 residues.

The chain uses TRBV19 and TRBJ2-1; D remains unclear. The CDR3 contains 15 residues. CDR1 is LNHDA, CDR2 SQIVND, per germline (reference sequence). V shed 3 bases and J shed 0 bases, with 9 bases lying between them. The CDR3 nucleotides are TGTGCCAGTAGTATGAACCCGAGCTCCTACAATGAGCAGTTCTTC. It encodes CASSMNPSSYNEQFF.

V usage is TRBV5-5 and J usage is TRBJ2-7; a weak D match, TRBD1 (5 bases). V was cut by 4 bases and J by 3 bases, with 17 bases left in between. CDR3 length equals 15 residues. Germline V gives CDR1 SGHKS, CDR2 YYEKEE (reference sequence). This CDR3 reads CASSPEYRLNYEQYF. CDR3 coding DNA: TGTGCCAGCAGCCCTGAATACAGGTTAAACTACGAGCAGTACTTC.

This chain connects TRBV11-2 to TRBJ2-1, with 11 bases that match TRBD2. The V and J ends lost 4 bases and 5 bases, in that order; junction bases with no gene match: 7. The CDR3 is made up of 16 amino acids. CDR1 and CDR2 (germline): SGHAT, FQNNGV. CDR3 loop: CASSSYGTSGDNEQFF. The CDR3 nucleotides read TGTGCCAGCAGCTCCTACGGGACTAGCGGAGACAATGAGCAGTTCTTC.